The entry below gives a single T cell receptor (beta chain) sequence along with its context. The sample is drawn from a study of blood T cell repertoires in COVID-19. Some clones are missing from TCRdb's copy, which holds only in-frame ones; the method was immunoSEQ multiplex PCR. The data show fewer than 250,000 clones, roughly 85% seen once. The sequenced sample was peripheral blood. The receptor comes from a man in his forties with acute or convalescent COVID-19.

In DNA form, the CDR3 reads TGTGCCAGCAGAAACCCGGGGAGGGATACGCAGTATTTT. Protein product: CASRNPGRDTQYF. The chain combines TRBV5-5 with TRBJ2-3; perhaps TRBD2 as D (6 bases). This CDR3 has 13 amino acids. The germline V and J ends were trimmed by 5 bases and 6 bases, with 13 bases remaining between them. From germline, CDR1 is SGHKS and CDR2 YYEKEE (reference sequence).